Sequencing of this T cell receptor (beta chain) was carried out in a study of naive and memory T cell subsets. Regarding the study as a whole: From naive to CM, EM and EMRA, diversity decreased and Gini increased. A few larger clonotypes appeared in naive repertoires, especially CD8, possibly memory cells re-expressing CD45RA.

Both TRBC1 and TRBC2 were covered by a beta constant-region primer of two equimolar oligonucleotides. Nested alpha and beta constant-region primers with the SP2 primer drove four PCR rounds on ligated cDNA. An oligonucleotide with the SP2 primer and a 12-nucleotide UMI was ligated to the cDNA 3' end. TCRdb independently ran MiXCR on the UMI-ligation and nested PCR reads; one entry per CDR3 protein. The sample has 98,000 or so distinct CDR3 sequences; roughly 15% are singletons. V lost 5 bases, J lost 1 base, and 2 bases lay in between. Germline V gene sequence: CDR1 SEHNR, CDR2 FQNEAQ (reference sequence). The CDR3 extends over 11 amino acids. With regard to this clonotype: Its antigen is not known.

The source material was naive CD8+ T cells from blood. The sequence derives from a human donor in good health. The chain couples TRBV7-9 to TRBJ1-1, with no clear D. CDR3 coding DNA: TGTGCCAGCAGCCAGAACACTGAAGCTTTCTTT. Protein product: CASSQNTEAFF.